These T cell receptor beta chains were read from a single sample in a study of early T cells in non-severe SARS-CoV-2 infection. TCRdb called the 5' RACE reads again in MiXCR, with one record for every CDR3 protein. This table has 40,000 to 55,000 distinct CDR3 sequences, around 4.1% appearing once. The sequencing input was whole blood. These receptors all come from an adult who was a healthcare worker with PCR-confirmed SARS-CoV-2 infection or an uninfected control (not recorded which). Both conserved end residues are part of each CDR3. Each record gives: V gene, J gene, clone size, D gene, CDR3 protein, CDR3 DNA. A D gene is named only where the DNA matches it firmly. A row's size may be missing; if present it is once, few, many or a size class.

TRBV7-9	TRBJ2-1	many	TRBD1	CASSQPGTGENNEQFF	TGTGCCAGCAGCCAACCCGGGACAGGGGAAAACAATGAGCAGTTCTTC
TRBV11-1	TRBJ2-1	many	.	CASSPVGARGNEQFF	TGTGCCAGCAGCCCGGTCGGGGCTAGAGGCAATGAGCAGTTCTTC
TRBV7-8	TRBJ2-5	many	.	CASSSSTGVETQYF	TGTGCCAGCAGCTCCTCGACCGGGGTGGAGACCCAGTACTTC
TRBV19	TRBJ2-7	many	.	CASMAGPSAGEQYF	TGTGCCAGTATGGCTGGGCCATCTGCGGGCGAGCAGTACTTC
TRBV19	TRBJ2-1	many	.	CASRRAGANYNEQFF	TGTGCCAGTAGGCGGGCGGGGGCTAACTACAATGAGCAGTTCTTC
TRBV5-8	TRBJ1-4	many	.	CASSLGPQNEKLFF	TGTGCCAGCAGCTTGGGACCGCAGAATGAAAAACTGTTTTTT
TRBV6-1	TRBJ2-7	many	TRBD1	CASSSLTGVGSYEQYF	TGTGCCAGCAGTTCCCTGACAGGGGTCGGATCCTACGAGCAGTACTTC
TRBV7-9	TRBJ2-6	many	.	CASSPRHFSGANVLTF	TGTGCCAGCAGCCCTCGACACTTTTCTGGGGCCAACGTCCTGACTTTC
TRBV7-9	TRBJ2-7	few	.	CASSLPGPGDEQYF	TGTGCCAGCAGTCTACCGGGACCCGGTGACGAGCAGTACTTC
TRBV5-1	TRBJ2-2	many	.	CASSWTGPNTGELFF	TGCGCCAGCAGCTGGACCGGGCCTAACACCGGGGAGCTGTTTTTT
TRBV5-1	TRBJ2-2	many	TRBD2	CASSYLAGGNTGELFF	TGCGCCAGCAGCTACCTAGCGGGGGGGAACACCGGGGAGCTGTTTTTT
TRBV12-3/TRBV12-4	TRBJ1-5	many	.	CASSTTGNQPQHF	TGTGCCAGCAGTACCACAGGGAATCAGCCCCAGCATTTT
TRBV6-5	TRBJ2-1	many	TRBD2	CASSYGVTSGTYNEQFF	TGTGCCAGCAGTTACGGTGTGACTAGCGGGACTTACAATGAGCAGTTCTTC
TRBV3-1	TRBJ2-7	many	.	CASSQGRTAEVF	TGTGCCAGCAGCCAAGGCAGGACGGCGGAGGTGTTC
TRBV15	TRBJ1-5	many	.	CATSVDPLGKSNQPQHF	TGTGCCACCAGCGTGGATCCCCTCGGGAAAAGCAATCAGCCCCAGCATTTT
TRBV9	TRBJ1-6	many	.	CASRGGSYNSPLHF	TGTGCCAGCCGTGGGGGCTCCTATAATTCACCCCTCCACTTT
TRBV20-1	TRBJ2-2	many	TRBD1	CSASKAGGYTGELFF	TGCAGTGCTAGTAAGGCAGGGGGCTACACCGGGGAGCTGTTTTTT
TRBV7-9	TRBJ2-3	many	.	CASTSPVAGTDTQYF	TGTGCCAGCACCTCTCCCGTAGCGGGCACAGATACGCAGTATTTT
TRBV10-2	TRBJ2-7	many	.	CASTYRGQPSYEQYF	TGCGCCAGCACTTACCGCGGACAGCCGTCCTACGAGCAGTACTTC
TRBV7-2	TRBJ2-1	many	TRBD2	CASSSRASGVAYNEQFF	TGTGCCAGCAGCTCTAGAGCTAGCGGGGTCGCATACAATGAGCAGTTCTTC
TRBV9	TRBJ2-6	.	.	CASSPRSDSGANVLTF	TGTGCCAGCAGCCCCCGGTCGGACTCTGGGGCCAACGTCCTGACTTTC
TRBV2	TRBJ2-1	many	.	CASSDRWGSYNEQFF	TGTGCCAGCAGTGATAGGTGGGGCTCCTACAATGAGCAGTTCTTC
TRBV20-1	TRBJ1-5	many	.	CSAPRLGVSQPQHF	TGCAGTGCACCGCGGCTTGGGGTGAGTCAGCCCCAGCATTTT
TRBV18	TRBJ2-5	many	.	CASSPQLGDQETQYF	TGTGCCAGCTCACCTCAACTAGGGGACCAAGAGACCCAGTACTTC
TRBV5-6	TRBJ2-3	many	TRBD2	CASSNRRTSSSADTQYF	TGTGCCAGCAGCAACCGTCGGACTAGCAGCAGCGCAGATACGCAGTATTTT
TRBV18	TRBJ2-3	many	.	CASSPMKDTQYF	TGTGCCAGCTCACCAATGAAAGATACGCAGTATTTT
TRBV7-2	TRBJ2-1	few	TRBD1	CASSPRTGYYNEQFF	TGTGCCAGCAGCCCCCGGACAGGGTATTACAATGAGCAGTTCTTC
TRBV27	TRBJ2-3	many	TRBD2	CASSLERGAIDTQYF	TGTGCCAGCAGTTTGGAGCGGGGGGCGATAGATACGCAGTATTTT
TRBV5-8	TRBJ2-5	few	TRBD2	CASSIGLAGGGETQYF	TGTGCCAGCAGCATTGGACTAGCGGGAGGTGGGGAGACCCAGTACTTC
TRBV20-1	TRBJ1-5	many	TRBD1	CSARTGDKPQHF	TGCAGTGCTAGGACAGGGGATAAGCCCCAGCATTTT
TRBV5-1	TRBJ2-7	many	.	CASSLKTGSYEQYF	TGCGCCAGCAGCTTGAAGACTGGCTCCTACGAGCAGTACTTC
TRBV10-2	TRBJ2-3	few	.	CASSESRDTQYF	TGCGCCAGCAGTGAGTCGAGAGATACGCAGTATTTT
TRBV12-3/TRBV12-4	TRBJ2-7	many	.	CASSSWGSSYEQYF	TGTGCCAGCAGTAGCTGGGGGAGCTCCTACGAGCAGTACTTC
TRBV18	TRBJ1-4	many	.	CASSPRAGPNEKLFF	TGTGCCAGCTCACCAAGGGCAGGGCCGAATGAAAAACTGTTTTTT
TRBV12-3/TRBV12-4	TRBJ2-1	many	TRBD2	CASSPREVAGEQFF	TGTGCCAGCAGTCCTCGCGAGGTAGCGGGTGAGCAGTTCTTC
TRBV3-1	TRBJ1-1	many	.	CASSQVFIGGKAFF	TGTGCCAGCAGCCAGGTATTCATTGGAGGGAAAGCTTTCTTT
TRBV6-4	TRBJ2-3	medium-sized	TRBD2	CASSERAGVTDTQYF	TGTGCCAGCAGTGAAAGAGCGGGGGTCACAGATACGCAGTATTTT
TRBV12-3/TRBV12-4	TRBJ1-5	many	.	CASSRVDQPQHF	TGTGCCAGCAGTAGGGTGGATCAGCCCCAGCATTTT
TRBV28	TRBJ1-3	few	.	CASSFIEGSGNTIYF	TGTGCCAGCAGTTTCATAGAGGGTTCTGGAAACACCATATATTTT
TRBV6-1	TRBJ2-3	many	.	CASSGGAMYTQYF	TGTGCCAGCAGTGGGGGGGCCATGTATACGCAGTATTTT
TRBV20-1	TRBJ1-2	many	.	CSARDKGWAAYGYTF	TGCAGTGCTAGAGATAAGGGGTGGGCAGCCTATGGCTACACCTTC
TRBV29-1	TRBJ1-2	many	.	CSVEGNYGYTF	TGCAGCGTTGAGGGTAACTATGGCTACACCTTC
TRBV29-1	TRBJ2-7	many	.	CSVADIYEQYF	TGCAGCGTCGCGGACATCTACGAGCAGTACTTC
TRBV11-2	TRBJ2-7	.	TRBD2	CASSLESGLAGGRRQYF	TGTGCCAGCAGCTTAGAAAGTGGGTTAGCGGGAGGGCGACGGCAGTACTTC
TRBV19	TRBJ2-2	many	TRBD2	CASRTVAGGYTGELFF	TGTGCCAGTAGAACGGTTGCGGGAGGGTACACCGGGGAGCTGTTTTTT
TRBV6-2/TRBV6-3	TRBJ1-1	many	.	CASSYIGTEAFF	TGTGCCAGCAGTTACATTGGTACTGAAGCTTTCTTT